This record looks at one T cell receptor beta chain sequence and its context. Its antigen is currently unknown. The data are from a study of post-analysis software for immune sequencing data. Across the study: In terms of disease course, relapsing-remitting, secondary progressive and progressive-relapsing multiple sclerosis were included. Overall study findings and caveats: TRBV5-6, TRBV5-1 and TRBV20-1 belonged to a set of about 5 TRBV segments that were more frequent in patients than controls.

This CDR3 comprises 15 residues. Trimming removed 3 bases from V and 1 base from J, with 12 bases in between. Germline V gene lookup returns CDR1 LNHDA and CDR2 SQIVND (reference sequence). Presence of unique molecular identifiers characterized the TCR beta cDNA libraries. Some 500,000 cDNA molecules were obtained per 1 to 10 million input T cells. TCRdb reprocessed the PCR reads via MiXCR and lists one record per CDR3 protein. This sample has some 800,000 distinct CDR3 sequences; 46% occur once, and the top ten carry roughly 5.2%. Sequenced material: blood. The sequence came from a girl aged 10 to 17 with multiple sclerosis. The chain carries TRBV19 and TRBJ1-1, with D tentatively TRBD1 (5 bases). CDR3 region: CASSMGRTKNTEAFF. Here the CDR3 DNA reads TGTGCCAGTAGTATGGGGCGGACGAAGAACACTGAAGCTTTCTTT.